Presented here are 13 T cell receptor beta chains from one specimen sequenced in a study of T-cell reconstitution after alpha-beta-depleted transplantation in children. TCRbeta library preparation incorporated unique molecular identifiers. TCRdb re-called the PCR reads with MiXCR, one entry per CDR3 protein. The repertoire has 450,000 to 600,000 distinct CDR3 sequences, approximately 16% of them found once; the top ten carry approximately 3%. The material was PBMCs from the stem cell graft donor, obtained from the stem cell graft. The receptors stem from a human donor who donated a stem cell graft to a child with acute lymphoblastic leukemia.

J is TRBJ2-3 and V is TRBV7-9; TRBD2 might be the D (5 bases). The CDR3 has 13 amino acids. V lost 6 bases to trimming and J lost 6 bases, with 13 bases between them. From germline, CDR1 is SEHNR and CDR2 FQNEAQ (reference sequence). CDR3 in amino acids: CASRPGGSDTQYF. The CDR3 nucleotides read TGTGCCAGCAGACCTGGCGGGTCCGATACGCAGTATTTT.

Only a few counts were recorded for this clonotype. The V call is TRBV25-1, the J call TRBJ2-1, with a weak D call TRBD2 (6 bases). V was shortened by 2 bases and J by 8 bases, with 10 bases between the two germline ends. Per the germline V gene, CDR1 is MGHDK and CDR2 is SYGVNS. The CDR3 runs 13 residues. Here the CDR3 DNA reads TGTGCCAGCAGTGAAATTGGCGGGGATGAGCAGTTCTTC. As protein: CASSEIGGDEQFF.

V is TRBV4-1 and J is TRBJ2-4; 15 bases are a match to TRBD2. Per the germline V gene, CDR1 is MGHRA and CDR2 is YSYEKL. V shed 4 bases and J 2 bases; nucleotides not matched to a gene: 6. This CDR3 contains 18 residues. DNA of the CDR3: TGCGCCAGCAGCCCCGGACTAGCGGGAGGGCCGACCAAAAACATTCAGTACTTC. Protein: CASSPGLAGGPTKNIQYF.

The chain links TRBV3-1 to TRBJ2-7; 8 positions agree with TRBD2. The CDR3 consists of 14 residues. V dropped 4 bases and J dropped 5; count of bases not matched to a gene: 7. Germline lookup yields CDR1 LGHDT and CDR2 YNNKEL (reference sequence). CDR3 coding DNA: TGTGCCAGCAGCCCCACTAGCGGATCAGACGAGCAGTACTTC. It codes for CASSPTSGSDEQYF.

This clonotype was counted only a few times. The rearrangement joins TRBV9 to TRBJ2-1; no definite D call. This CDR3 comprises 15 residues. Trimming took off 3 bases at V and 5 bases at J, with 15 bases between the two ends. CDR1 is SGDLS, CDR2 YYNGEE, per germline. Here the CDR3 DNA reads TGTGCCAGCAGCGAATACACTTCGACCCACAATGAGCAGTTCTTC. It is translated as CASSEYTSTHNEQFF.

In its sample, this clonotype was seen a few times. This sequence joins TRBV4-1 and TRBJ2-7, with 7 positions matching TRBD2. The CDR3 consists of 14 residues. V shed 3 bases, J shed 4 bases, and the junction held 6 bases outside the gene matches. Germline CDR1 reads MGHRA; CDR2 reads YSYEKL. The DNA for the CDR3 is TGCGCCAGCAGCCAGGTGGGGGGGAAATACGAGCAGTACTTC. As protein: CASSQVGGKYEQYF.

The chain combines TRBV19 with TRBJ2-2; 8 positions agree with TRBD2. With 10 bases clipped from V and 6 bases from J, the junction kept 10 bases outside the gene matches. Germline CDR1 reads LNHDA; CDR2 reads SQIVND (reference sequence). The length of the CDR3 is 14 residues. The chain's CDR3 is CATDPRGEAGELFF. The CDR3 bases are TGTGCCACCGACCCGCGGGGGGAGGCCGGGGAGCTGTTTTTT.

The chain joins TRBV3-1 to TRBJ2-1; D is possibly TRBD2 (5 bases). This CDR3 has 15 amino acids. The V end lost 5 bases, the J end lost 3 bases, and 14 bases lay between the germline ends. Germline-derived CDR1 and CDR2 are LGHDT and YNNKEL (reference sequence). This chain's CDR3 is CASSEEGLDYNEQFF. CDR3 nucleotides: TGTGCCAGCAGCGAGGAAGGACTCGACTACAATGAGCAGTTCTTC.

This clonotype showed up just a few times. V gene TRBV20-1 combines with J gene TRBJ2-5; TRBD1 might be the D (6 bases). CDR3 length: 13 residues. V was trimmed by 5 bases and J by 6 bases, leaving 16 bases between them. CDR1 and CDR2 from the germline V gene are DFQATT and SNEGSKA (reference sequence). The CDR3 sequence: CSAFRDTHQTQYF. CDR3 nucleotide sequence: TGCAGTGCTTTCCGGGACACTCATCAGACCCAGTACTTC.

This clonotype was detected only a few times. The V call is TRBV29-1, the J call TRBJ2-4; TRBD2 might be the D (6 bases). Trimming shortened V by 6 bases and J by 6 bases, and 12 bases separated the two germline ends. Per germline, CDR1 SQVTM and CDR2 ANQGSEA. The CDR3 contains 12 residues. This chain's CDR3 is CSVETRRNIQYF. The CDR3 DNA is TGCAGCGTAGAGACTAGGCGAAACATTCAGTACTTC.

This chain joins TRBV20-1 and TRBJ2-1; 13 bases map to TRBD2. Germline CDR1 is DFQATT and CDR2 is SNEGSKA (reference sequence). The ends lost 1 base at V and 6 bases at J; junction bases unmatched: 3. This CDR3 is 15 amino acids long. This CDR3 reads CSARGGLAGVNEQFF. For the CDR3, the DNA is TGCAGTGCTAGAGGCGGACTAGCGGGAGTCAATGAGCAGTTCTTC.

In its sample, this clonotype was seen a few times. The chain has TRBV11-1 and TRBJ2-1; 10 positions match TRBD2. Germline trimming cut 5 bases from V and 0 bases from J; bases unmatched to any gene: 13. Germline CDR1 and CDR2: SGHAT and FQDESV (reference sequence). There are 19 residues in the CDR3. CDR3 DNA: TGTGCCAGCAGCCCCCGATTGACTAGCGGGCCGAGCTCCTACAATGAGCAGTTCTTC. Translated: CASSPRLTSGPSSYNEQFF.

The chain is built from TRBV7-9 and TRBJ1-1; D possibly corresponds to TRBD1 (6 bases). The germline V gene encodes CDR1 SEHNR and CDR2 FQNEAQ (reference sequence). The CDR3 is 13 residues long. V lost 3 bases and J 6 bases, leaving 11 bases between the germline ends. CDR3: CASSFGGAAEAFF. The CDR3 DNA reads TGTGCCAGCAGCTTTGGGGGGGCAGCTGAAGCTTTCTTT.